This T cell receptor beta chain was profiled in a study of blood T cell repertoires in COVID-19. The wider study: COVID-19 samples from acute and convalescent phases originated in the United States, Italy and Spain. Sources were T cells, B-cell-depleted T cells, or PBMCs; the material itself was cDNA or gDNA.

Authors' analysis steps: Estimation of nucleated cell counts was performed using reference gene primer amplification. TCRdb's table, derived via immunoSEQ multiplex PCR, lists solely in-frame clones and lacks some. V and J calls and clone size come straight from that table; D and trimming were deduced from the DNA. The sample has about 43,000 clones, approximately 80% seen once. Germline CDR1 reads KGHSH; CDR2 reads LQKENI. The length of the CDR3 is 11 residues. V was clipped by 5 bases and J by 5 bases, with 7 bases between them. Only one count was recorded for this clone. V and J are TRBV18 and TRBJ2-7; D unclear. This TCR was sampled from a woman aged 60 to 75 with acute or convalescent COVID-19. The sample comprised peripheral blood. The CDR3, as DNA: TGTGCCAGCTCAAGCACTCACGAGCAGTACTTC. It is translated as CASSSTHEQYF.